One and the same sample provided the 2 T cell receptor beta chains below, sequenced in a study of blood T cell repertoires in COVID-19 (dated by TCRdb to 2019 to 2021). Receptors were amplified or captured by the immunoSEQ multiplex PCR assay. TCRdb obtained this table from immuneACCESS and retained in-frame rearrangements with V and J assigned. These tables miss some clones; where compared with another copy, unresolved V genes account for less than half of the shortfall, and the remainder is unexplained. Within this sample are some 410,000 clones, with around nine tenths of them counted one time only. Roughly 0.97% of the sample comes from the top ten. Input material: PBMCs or T cells enriched from blood (not recorded which). All receptors derive from a woman in her twenties or thirties with acute COVID-19.

V is TRBV6-2 or TRBV6-3 and J is TRBJ1-4; D is unclear. CDR3 length: 13 residues. Germline loops: CDR1 MNHEY, CDR2 SVGEGT. V was pared by 5 bases and J by 10 bases, with 14 bases between. This chain's CDR3 is CASSTLRGGKLFF. In nucleotides, the CDR3 is TGTGCCAGCAGTACCCTACGGGGTGGAAAACTGTTTTTT.

The chain uses TRBV3-1 (or the pseudogene TRBV3-2) and TRBJ2-7; D might be TRBD1 (6 bases). The V end was cut by 0 bases, the J end by 4 bases, with 13 bases between. This CDR3 contains 15 residues. Germline V gene data show CDR1 as LGHDT and CDR2 as YNNKEL (reference sequence). The CDR3, as DNA: TGTGCCAGCAGCCAAGAACGGACAGACGAGTACGAGCAGTACTTC. Translation gives CASSQERTDEYEQYF.